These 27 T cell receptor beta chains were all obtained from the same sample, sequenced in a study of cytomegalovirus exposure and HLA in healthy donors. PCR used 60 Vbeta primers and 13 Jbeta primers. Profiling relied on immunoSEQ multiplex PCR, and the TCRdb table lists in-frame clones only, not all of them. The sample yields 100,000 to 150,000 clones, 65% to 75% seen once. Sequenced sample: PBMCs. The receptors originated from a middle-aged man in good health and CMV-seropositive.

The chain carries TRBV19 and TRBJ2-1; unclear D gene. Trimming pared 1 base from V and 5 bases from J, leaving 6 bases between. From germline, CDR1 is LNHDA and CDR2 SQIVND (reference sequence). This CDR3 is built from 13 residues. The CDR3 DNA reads TGTGCCAGTAGTATAGGGCAGAACAATGAGCAGTTCTTC. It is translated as CASSIGQNNEQFF.

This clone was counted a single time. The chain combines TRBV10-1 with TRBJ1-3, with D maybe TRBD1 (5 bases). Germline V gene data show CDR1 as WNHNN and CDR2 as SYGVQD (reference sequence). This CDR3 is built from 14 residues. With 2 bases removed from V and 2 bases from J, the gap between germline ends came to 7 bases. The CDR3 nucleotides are TGCGCCAGCAGTGAGACAGGAGCTGGAAACACCATATATTTT. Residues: CASSETGAGNTIYF.

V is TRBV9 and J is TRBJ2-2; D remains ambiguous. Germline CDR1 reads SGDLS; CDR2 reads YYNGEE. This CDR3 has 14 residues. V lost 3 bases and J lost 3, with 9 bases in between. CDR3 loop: CASSDRSYTGELFF. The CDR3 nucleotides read TGTGCCAGCAGCGATCGAAGCTACACCGGGGAGCTGTTTTTT.

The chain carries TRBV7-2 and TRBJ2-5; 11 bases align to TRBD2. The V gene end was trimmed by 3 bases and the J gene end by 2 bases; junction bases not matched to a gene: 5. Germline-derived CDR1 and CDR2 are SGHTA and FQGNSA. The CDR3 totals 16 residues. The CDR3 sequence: CASSLAGTSGQETQYF. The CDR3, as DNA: TGTGCCAGCAGCTTGGCCGGGACTAGCGGACAAGAGACCCAGTACTTC. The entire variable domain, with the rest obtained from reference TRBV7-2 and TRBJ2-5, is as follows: GAGVSQSPSNKVTEKGKDVELRCDPISGHTALYWYRQSLGQGLEFLIYFQGNSAPDKSGLPSDRFSAERTGGSVSTLTIQRTQQEDSAVYLCASSLAGTSGQETQYFGPGTRLLVL.

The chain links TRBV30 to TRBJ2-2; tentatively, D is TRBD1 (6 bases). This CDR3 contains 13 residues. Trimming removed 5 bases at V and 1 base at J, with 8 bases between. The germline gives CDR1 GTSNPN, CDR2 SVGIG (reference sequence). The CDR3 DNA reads TGTGCCTGGCGACAGGAGAACACCGGGGAGCTGTTTTTT. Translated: CAWRQENTGELFF.

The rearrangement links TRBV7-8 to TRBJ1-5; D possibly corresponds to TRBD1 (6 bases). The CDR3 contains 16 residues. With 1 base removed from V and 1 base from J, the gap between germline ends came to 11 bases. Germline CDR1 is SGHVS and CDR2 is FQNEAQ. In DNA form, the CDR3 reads TGTGCCAGCAGCTTAGTCGTCAGGGGAAGCAATCAGCCCCAGCATTTT. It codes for CASSLVVRGSNQPQHF.

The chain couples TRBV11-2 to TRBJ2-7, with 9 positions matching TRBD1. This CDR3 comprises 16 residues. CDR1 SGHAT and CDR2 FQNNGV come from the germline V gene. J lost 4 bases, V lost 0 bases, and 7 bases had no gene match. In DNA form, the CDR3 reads TGTGCCAGCAGCTTAGAGATGGGACAGGGTCAATACGAGCAGTACTTC. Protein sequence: CASSLEMGQGQYEQYF. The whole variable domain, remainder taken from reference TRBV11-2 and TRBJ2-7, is EAGVAQSPRYKIIEKRQSVAFWCNPISGHATLYWYQQILGQGPKLLIQFQNNGVVDDSQLPKDRFSAERLKGVDSTLKIQPAKLEDSAVYLCASSLEMGQGQYEQYFGPGTRLTVT.

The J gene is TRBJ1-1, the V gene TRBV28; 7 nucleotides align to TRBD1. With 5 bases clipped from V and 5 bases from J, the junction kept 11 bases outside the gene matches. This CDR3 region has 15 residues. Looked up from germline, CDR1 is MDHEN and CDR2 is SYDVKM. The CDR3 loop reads CASSPPTGRGTEAFF. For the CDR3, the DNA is TGTGCCAGCAGTCCCCCGACAGGGAGAGGAACTGAAGCTTTCTTT.

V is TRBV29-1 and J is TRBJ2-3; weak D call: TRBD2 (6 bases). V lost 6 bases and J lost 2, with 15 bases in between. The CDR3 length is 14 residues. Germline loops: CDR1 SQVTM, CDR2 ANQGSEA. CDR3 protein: CSVRGGSFTDTQYF. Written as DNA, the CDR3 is TGCAGCGTCCGAGGAGGGAGTTTCACAGATACGCAGTATTTT.

CDR3 region: CASSAKTGSLTEAFF. The CDR3 DNA follows: TGTGCCAGCAGCGCGAAGACAGGGTCTCTCACTGAAGCTTTCTTT. The rearrangement links TRBV9 to TRBJ1-1, with 7 bases aligning to TRBD1. With V trimmed by 3 bases and J by 4 bases, 9 bases remained unmatched. Germline V gene sequence: CDR1 SGDLS, CDR2 YYNGEE. The CDR3 is 15 residues long.

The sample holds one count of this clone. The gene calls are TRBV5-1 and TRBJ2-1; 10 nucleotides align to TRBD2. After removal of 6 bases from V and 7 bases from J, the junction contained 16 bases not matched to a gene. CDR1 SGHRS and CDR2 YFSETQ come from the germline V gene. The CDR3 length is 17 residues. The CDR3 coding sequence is TGCGCCAGCACCGACTTAGGTGCTAGCGGGGGCCGAAATGAGCAGTTCTTC. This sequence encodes CASTDLGASGGRNEQFF.

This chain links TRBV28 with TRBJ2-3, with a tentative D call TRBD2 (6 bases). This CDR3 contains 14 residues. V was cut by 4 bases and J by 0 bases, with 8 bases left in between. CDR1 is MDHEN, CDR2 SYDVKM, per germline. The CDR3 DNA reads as TGTGCCAGCAGTTGGACTATCAGCACAGATACGCAGTATTTT. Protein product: CASSWTISTDTQYF.

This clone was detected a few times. CDR3 nucleotide sequence: TGTGCCAGCAGCTGGGACGGCGGGGTGAGCTATGGCTACACCTTC. Its translation is CASSWDGGVSYGYTF. The J gene is TRBJ1-2, the V gene TRBV11-2, with D tentatively TRBD1 (5 bases). Germline CDR1 and CDR2: SGHAT and FQNNGV. The CDR3 length is 15 residues. Trimming removed 4 bases from V and 4 bases from J, with 16 bases in between.

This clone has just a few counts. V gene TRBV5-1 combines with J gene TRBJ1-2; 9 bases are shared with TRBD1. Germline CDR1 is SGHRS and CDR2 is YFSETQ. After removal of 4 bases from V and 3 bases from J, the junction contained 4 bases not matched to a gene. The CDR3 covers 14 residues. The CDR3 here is CASSRGQGDYGYTF. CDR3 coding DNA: TGCGCCAGCAGCCGGGGACAGGGCGACTATGGCTACACCTTC.

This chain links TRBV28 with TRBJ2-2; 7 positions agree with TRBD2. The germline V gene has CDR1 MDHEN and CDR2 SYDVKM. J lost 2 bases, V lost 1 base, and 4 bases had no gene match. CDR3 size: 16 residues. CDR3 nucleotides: TGTGCCAGCAGTTTATCTCCTAGCGGCAACACCGGGGAGCTGTTTTTT. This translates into CASSLSPSGNTGELFF.

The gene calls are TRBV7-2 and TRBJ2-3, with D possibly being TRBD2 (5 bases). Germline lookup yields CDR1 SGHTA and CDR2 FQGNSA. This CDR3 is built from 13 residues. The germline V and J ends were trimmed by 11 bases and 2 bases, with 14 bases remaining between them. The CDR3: CASSGKYTDTQYF. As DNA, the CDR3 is TGTGCCTCCTCGGGGAAGTACACAGATACGCAGTATTTT. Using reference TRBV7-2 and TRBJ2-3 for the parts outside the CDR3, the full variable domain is GAGVSQSPSNKVTEKGKDVELRCDPISGHTALYWYRQSLGQGLEFLIYFQGNSAPDKSGLPSDRFSAERTGGSVSTLTIQRTQQEDSAVYLCASSGKYTDTQYFGPGTRLTVL.

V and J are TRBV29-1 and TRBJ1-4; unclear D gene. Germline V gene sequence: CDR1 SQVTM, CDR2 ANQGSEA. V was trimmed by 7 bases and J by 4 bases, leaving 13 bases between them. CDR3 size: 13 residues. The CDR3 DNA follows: TGCAGCGGCCGTCTTACTCTTAATGAAAAACTGTTTTTT. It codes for CSGRLTLNEKLFF. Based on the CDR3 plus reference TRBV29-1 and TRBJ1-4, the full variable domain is SAVISQKPSRDICQRGTSLTIQCQVDSQVTMMFWYRQQPGQSLTLIATANQGSEATYESGFVIDKFPISRPNLTFSTLTVSNMSPEDSSIYLCSGRLTLNEKLFFGSGTQLSVL.

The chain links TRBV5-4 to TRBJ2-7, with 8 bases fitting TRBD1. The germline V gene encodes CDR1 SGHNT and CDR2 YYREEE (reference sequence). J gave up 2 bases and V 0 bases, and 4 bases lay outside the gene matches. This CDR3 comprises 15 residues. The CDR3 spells CASSLDRGNAYEQYF. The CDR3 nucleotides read TGTGCCAGCAGCTTGGACAGGGGGAACGCCTACGAGCAGTACTTC.

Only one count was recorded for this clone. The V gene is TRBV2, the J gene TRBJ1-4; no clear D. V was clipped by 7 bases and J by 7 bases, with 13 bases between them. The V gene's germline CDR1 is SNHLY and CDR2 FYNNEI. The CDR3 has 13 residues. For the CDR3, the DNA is TGTGCCAGCATGAGGCCTTACCTTGAAAAACTGTTTTTT. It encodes CASMRPYLEKLFF. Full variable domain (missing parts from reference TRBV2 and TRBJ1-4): EPEVTQTPSHQVTQMGQEVILRCVPISNHLYFYWYRQILGQKVEFLVSFYNNEISEKSEIFDDQFSVERPDGSNFTLKIRSTKLEDSAMYFCASMRPYLEKLFFGSGTQLSVL.

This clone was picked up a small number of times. The DNA for the CDR3 is TGTGCCAGCAGTTACTCGAGTGTACTCTACAATGAGCAGTTCTTC. This translates into CASSYSSVLYNEQFF. The chain combines TRBV6-5 with TRBJ2-1; D is ambiguous. The ends were cut back, 0 bases at V and 3 bases at J, with 9 bases in the middle. The CDR3 sequence is 15 residues long. Germline V gene lookup returns CDR1 MNHEY and CDR2 SVGAGI.

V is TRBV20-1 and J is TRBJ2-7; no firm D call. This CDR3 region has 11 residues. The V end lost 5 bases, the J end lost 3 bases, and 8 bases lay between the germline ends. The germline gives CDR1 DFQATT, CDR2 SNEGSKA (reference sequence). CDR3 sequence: CSASSGYEQYF. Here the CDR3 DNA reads TGCAGTGCTTCGTCAGGCTACGAGCAGTACTTC.

CDR3 loop: CASSSRTGFNEQFF. The CDR3 DNA sequence: TGTGCCAGCAGTTCCCGGACAGGGTTCAATGAGCAGTTCTTC. The chain links TRBV6-5 to TRBJ2-1; 8 bases fit TRBD1. After removal of 4 bases from V and 6 bases from J, the junction contained 5 bases not matched to a gene. The CDR3 contains 14 residues. The germline V gene encodes CDR1 MNHEY and CDR2 SVGAGI.

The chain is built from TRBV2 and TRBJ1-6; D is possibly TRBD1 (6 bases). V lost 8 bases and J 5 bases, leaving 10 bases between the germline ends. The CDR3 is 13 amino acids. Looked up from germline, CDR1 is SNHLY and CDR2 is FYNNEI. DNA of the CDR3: TGTGCCAGCCAGGACAGCGATAATTCACCCCTCCACTTT. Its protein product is CASQDSDNSPLHF.

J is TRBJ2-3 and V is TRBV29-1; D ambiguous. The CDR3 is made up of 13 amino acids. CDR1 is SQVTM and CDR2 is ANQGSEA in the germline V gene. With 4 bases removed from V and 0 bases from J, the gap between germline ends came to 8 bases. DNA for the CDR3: TGCAGCGTTGGAGGAGATAGCACAGATACGCAGTATTTT. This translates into CSVGGDSTDTQYF.

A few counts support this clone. CDR3 region: CASSLRTGDKYEQYF. The CDR3 bases are TGTGCCAGCAGCCTAAGGACAGGGGATAAGTACGAGCAGTACTTC. The genes are TRBV11-2 and TRBJ2-7; TRBD1 matches 9 bases. Germline CDR1 and CDR2: SGHAT and FQNNGV. V was clipped by 5 bases and J by 4 bases; unmatched bases: 9. This CDR3 is built from 15 residues.

The CDR3 DNA reads TGTGCCAGCAGTACGCGGGACAGCCCCTTGGCAGATACGCAGTATTTT. This codes for CASSTRDSPLADTQYF. The chain joins TRBV27 to TRBJ2-3; a weak D match, TRBD1 (7 bases). The germline CDR1 and CDR2 sequences are MNHEY and SMNVEV (reference sequence). The V gene lost 5 bases and the J gene lost 4 bases, with 19 bases spanning the gap. This CDR3 spans 16 amino acids.

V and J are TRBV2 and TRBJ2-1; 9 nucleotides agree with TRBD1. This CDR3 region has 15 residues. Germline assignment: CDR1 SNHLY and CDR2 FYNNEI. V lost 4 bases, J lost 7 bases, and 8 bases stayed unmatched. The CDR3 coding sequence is TGTGCCAGCAGTGTCCGGACAGGGGTTATGAATGAGCAGTTCTTC. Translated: CASSVRTGVMNEQFF.